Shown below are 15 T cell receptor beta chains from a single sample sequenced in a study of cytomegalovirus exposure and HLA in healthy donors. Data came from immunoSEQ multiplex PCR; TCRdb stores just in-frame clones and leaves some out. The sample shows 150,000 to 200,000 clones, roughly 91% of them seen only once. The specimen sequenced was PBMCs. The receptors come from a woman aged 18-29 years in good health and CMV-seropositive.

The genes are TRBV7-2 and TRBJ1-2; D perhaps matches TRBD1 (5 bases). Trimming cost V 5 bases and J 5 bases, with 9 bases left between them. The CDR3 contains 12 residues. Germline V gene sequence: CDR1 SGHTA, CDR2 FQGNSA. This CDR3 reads CASSTTGYGYTF. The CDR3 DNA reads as TGTGCCAGCAGCACCACAGGATATGGCTACACCTTC.

The CDR3 DNA follows: TGTGCCAGCTCACCCTTGGACTCAGACTCTGGAAACACCATATATTTT. It is translated as CASSPLDSDSGNTIYF. V gene TRBV18 combines with J gene TRBJ1-3; D call uncertain. Trimming took 3 bases from V and 0 from J, leaving 12 bases between them. The CDR3 totals 16 residues. The germline gives CDR1 KGHSH, CDR2 LQKENI.

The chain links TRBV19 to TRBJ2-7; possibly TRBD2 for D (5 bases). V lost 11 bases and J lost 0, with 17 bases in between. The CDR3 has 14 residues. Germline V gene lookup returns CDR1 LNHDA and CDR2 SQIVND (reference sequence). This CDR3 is CAGRGGGSSYEQYF. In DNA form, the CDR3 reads TGTGCCGGGAGAGGTGGCGGCTCCTCCTACGAGCAGTACTTC.

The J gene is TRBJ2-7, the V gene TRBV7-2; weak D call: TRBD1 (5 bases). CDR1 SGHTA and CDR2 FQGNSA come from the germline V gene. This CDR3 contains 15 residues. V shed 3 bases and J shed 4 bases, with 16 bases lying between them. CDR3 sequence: CASSFEGVSLYEQYF. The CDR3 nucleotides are TGTGCCAGCAGCTTTGAAGGGGTATCCCTGTACGAGCAGTACTTC.

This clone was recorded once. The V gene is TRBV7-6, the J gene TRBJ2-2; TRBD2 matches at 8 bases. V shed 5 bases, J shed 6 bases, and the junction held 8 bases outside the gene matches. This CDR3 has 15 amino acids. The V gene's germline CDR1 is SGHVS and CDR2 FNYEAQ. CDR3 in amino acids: CASSRSGSNAGELFF. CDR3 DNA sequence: TGTGCCAGCAGCCGAAGCGGGAGTAATGCCGGGGAGCTGTTTTTT.

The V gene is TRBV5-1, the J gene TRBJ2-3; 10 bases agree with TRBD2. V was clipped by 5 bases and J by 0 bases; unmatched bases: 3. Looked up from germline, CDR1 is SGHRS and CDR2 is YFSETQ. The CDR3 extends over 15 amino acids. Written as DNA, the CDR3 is TGCGCCAGCAGAACTAGCGGGATTAGCACAGATACGCAGTATTTT. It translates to CASRTSGISTDTQYF.

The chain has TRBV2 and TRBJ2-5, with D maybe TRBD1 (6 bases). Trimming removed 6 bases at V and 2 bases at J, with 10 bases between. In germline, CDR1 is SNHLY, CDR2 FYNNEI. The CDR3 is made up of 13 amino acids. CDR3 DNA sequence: TGTGCCAGCAGATCTAGGGGGCAAGAGACCCAGTACTTC. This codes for CASRSRGQETQYF.

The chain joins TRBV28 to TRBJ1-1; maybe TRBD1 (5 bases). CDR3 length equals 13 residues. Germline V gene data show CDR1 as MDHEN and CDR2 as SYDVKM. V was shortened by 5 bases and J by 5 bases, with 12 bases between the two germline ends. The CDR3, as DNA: TGTGCCAGCAGTGCCACGGGGGAAACTGAAGCTTTCTTT. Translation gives CASSATGETEAFF.

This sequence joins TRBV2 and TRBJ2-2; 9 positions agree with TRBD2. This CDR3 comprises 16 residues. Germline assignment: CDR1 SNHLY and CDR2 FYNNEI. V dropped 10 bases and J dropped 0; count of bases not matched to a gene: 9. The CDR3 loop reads CATPNSGSPNTGELFF. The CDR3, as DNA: TGTGCCACCCCAAATAGCGGGAGCCCGAACACCGGGGAGCTGTTTTTT. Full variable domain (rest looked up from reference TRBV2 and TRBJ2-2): EPEVTQTPSHQVTQMGQEVILRCVPISNHLYFYWYRQILGQKVEFLVSFYNNEISEKSEIFDDQFSVERPDGSNFTLKIRSTKLEDSAMYFCATPNSGSPNTGELFFGEGSRLTVL.

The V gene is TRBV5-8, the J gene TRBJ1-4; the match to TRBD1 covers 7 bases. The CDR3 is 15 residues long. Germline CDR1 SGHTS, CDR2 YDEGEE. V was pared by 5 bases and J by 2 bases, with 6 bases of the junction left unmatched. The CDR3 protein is CASRLTTGTNEKLFF. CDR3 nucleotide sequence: TGTGCCAGCAGGTTAACGACAGGGACTAATGAAAAACTGTTTTTT.

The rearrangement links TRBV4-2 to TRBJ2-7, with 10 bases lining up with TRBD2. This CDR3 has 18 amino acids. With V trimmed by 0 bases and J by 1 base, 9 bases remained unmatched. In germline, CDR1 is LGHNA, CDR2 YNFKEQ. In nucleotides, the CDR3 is TGTGCCAGCAGCCAAGATAGGAGGACTAGCGGAAGATCCTACGAGCAGTACTTC. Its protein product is CASSQDRRTSGRSYEQYF.

CDR3 residues: CASSLQRAEAFF. The CDR3 nucleotides read TGTGCCAGCAGCTTACAACGCGCTGAAGCTTTCTTT. The chain has TRBV7-9 and TRBJ1-1; no clear D. CDR3 length: 12 residues. CDR1 and CDR2 from the germline V gene are SEHNR and FQNEAQ (reference sequence). The V end lost 2 bases, the J end lost 6 bases, and 7 bases lay between the germline ends.

The CDR3 region has the DNA TGTGCCAGCAGCCCAGGAGGGCGGCTCCAAGAGACCCAGTACTTC. Translation gives CASSPGGRLQETQYF. This chain connects TRBV28 to TRBJ2-5, with a tentative D call TRBD2 (6 bases). Germline CDR1 reads MDHEN; CDR2 reads SYDVKM. V was cut by 6 bases and J by 1 base, with 15 bases left in between. This CDR3 is 15 amino acids long.

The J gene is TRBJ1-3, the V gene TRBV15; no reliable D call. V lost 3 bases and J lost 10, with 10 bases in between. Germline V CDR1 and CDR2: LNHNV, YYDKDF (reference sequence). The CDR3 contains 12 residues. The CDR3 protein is CATSSDWRTIYF. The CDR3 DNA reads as TGTGCCACCAGCAGCGATTGGAGGACCATATATTTT.

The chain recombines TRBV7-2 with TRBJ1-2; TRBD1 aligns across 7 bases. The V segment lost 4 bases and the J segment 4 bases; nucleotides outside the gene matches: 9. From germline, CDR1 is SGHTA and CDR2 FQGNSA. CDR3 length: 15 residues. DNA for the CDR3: TGTGCCAGCAGCTCCCGATCGTCAGGGGGCTATGGCTACACCTTC. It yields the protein CASSSRSSGGYGYTF.